The present T cell receptor beta chain was sequenced within a study of CD8 T cells in ankylosing spondylitis. The study, taken as a whole, reports: A TCR beta motif made of fewer than ten highly homologous variants seemed typical of ankylosing spondylitis blood. Significant enrichment of disease-linked clones was reported in matched ankylosing spondylitis synovial fluid.

TCRdb reprocessed the 5' RACE reads via MiXCR and lists one record per CDR3 protein. The data hold more than 300,000 distinct CDR3 sequences, with around a tenth observed a single time. Trimming took 2 bases from V and 6 from J; bases not matched to a gene: 8. The CDR3 runs 16 residues. CDR1 and CDR2 from the germline V gene are SGHRS and YFSETQ. This clonotype was seen many times. Its antigen is still unknown. The sequenced material came from blood, either unsorted or a sorted T cell fraction (not recorded which). The V and J genes are TRBV5-1 and TRBJ2-2, with TRBD1 matching over 9 bases. This TCR derives from a female donor with ankylosing spondylitis or in good health (not recorded which). The CDR3 sequence is CASSFMGQGYSGELFF. The CDR3 DNA reads TGCGCCAGCAGCTTTATGGGACAGGGTTATTCCGGGGAGCTGTTTTTT. Filled out from reference TRBV5-1 and TRBJ2-2, the complete variable domain reads KAGVTQTPRYLIKTRGQQVTLSCSPISGHRSVSWYQQTPGQGLQFLFEYFSETQRNKGNFPGRFSGRQFSNSRSEMNVSTLELGDSALYLCASSFMGQGYSGELFFGEGSRLTVL.